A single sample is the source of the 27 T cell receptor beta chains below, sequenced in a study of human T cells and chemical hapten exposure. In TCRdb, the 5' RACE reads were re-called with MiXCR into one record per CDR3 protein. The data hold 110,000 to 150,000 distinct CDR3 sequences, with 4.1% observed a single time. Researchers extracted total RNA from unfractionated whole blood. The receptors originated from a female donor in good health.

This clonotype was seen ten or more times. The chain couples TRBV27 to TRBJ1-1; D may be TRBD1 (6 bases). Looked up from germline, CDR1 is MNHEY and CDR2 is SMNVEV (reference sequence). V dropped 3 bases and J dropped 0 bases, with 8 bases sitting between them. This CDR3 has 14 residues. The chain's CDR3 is CASSFQGMNTEAFF. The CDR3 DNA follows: TGTGCCAGCAGTTTTCAGGGGATGAACACTGAAGCTTTCTTT.

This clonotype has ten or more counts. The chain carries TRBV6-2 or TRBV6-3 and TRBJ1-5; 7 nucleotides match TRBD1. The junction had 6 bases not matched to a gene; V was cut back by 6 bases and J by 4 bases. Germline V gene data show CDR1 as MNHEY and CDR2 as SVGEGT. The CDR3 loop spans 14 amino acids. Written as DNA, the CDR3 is TGTGCCAGCAGCAACAACAGGGGAAATCAGCCCCAGCATTTT. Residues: CASSNNRGNQPQHF.

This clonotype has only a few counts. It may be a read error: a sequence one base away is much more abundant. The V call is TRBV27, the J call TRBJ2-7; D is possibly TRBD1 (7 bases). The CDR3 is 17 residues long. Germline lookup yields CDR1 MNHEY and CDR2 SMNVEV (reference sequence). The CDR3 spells CARGRDRNPVSSDEQYF. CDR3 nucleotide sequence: TGTGCAAGGGGGCGGGACAGAAACCCTGTGAGCTCCGACGAGCAGTACTTC.

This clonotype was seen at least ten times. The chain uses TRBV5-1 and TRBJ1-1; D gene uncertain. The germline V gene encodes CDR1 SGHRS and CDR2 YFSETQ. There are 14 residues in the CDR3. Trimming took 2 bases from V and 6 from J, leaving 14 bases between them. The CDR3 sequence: CASSFNTLPAEAFF. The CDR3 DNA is TGCGCCAGCAGCTTTAATACCTTGCCCGCTGAAGCTTTCTTT.

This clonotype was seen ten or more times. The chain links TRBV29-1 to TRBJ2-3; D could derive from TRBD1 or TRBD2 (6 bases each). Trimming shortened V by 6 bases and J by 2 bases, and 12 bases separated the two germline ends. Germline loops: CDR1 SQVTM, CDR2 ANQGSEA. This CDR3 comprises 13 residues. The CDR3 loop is CSVAWGATDTQYF. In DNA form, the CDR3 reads TGCAGCGTGGCGTGGGGGGCCACAGATACGCAGTATTTT.

DNA of the CDR3: TGTGCCAGCGCCTCGTATAGGCCCCTATGGGGCTACACCTTC. Protein: CASASYRPLWGYTF. J is TRBJ1-2 and V is TRBV12-3 or TRBV12-4; D unclear. Trimming took 8 bases from V and 8 from J, leaving 21 bases between them. The CDR3 has 14 amino acids.

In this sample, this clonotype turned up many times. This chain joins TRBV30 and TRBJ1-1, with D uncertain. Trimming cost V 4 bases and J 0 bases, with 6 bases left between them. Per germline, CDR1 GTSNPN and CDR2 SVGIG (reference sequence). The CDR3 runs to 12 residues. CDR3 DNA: TGTGCCTGGACGGGGTTGAACACTGAAGCTTTCTTT. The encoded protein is CAWTGLNTEAFF.

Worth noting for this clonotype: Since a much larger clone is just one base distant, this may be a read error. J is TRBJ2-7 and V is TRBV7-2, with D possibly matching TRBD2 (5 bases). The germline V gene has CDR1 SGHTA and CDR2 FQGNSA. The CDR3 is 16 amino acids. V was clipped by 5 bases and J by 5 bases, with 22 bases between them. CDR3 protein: CASSPRRSGSHDEQYF. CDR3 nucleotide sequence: TGTGCCAGCAGCCCGAGGCGGAGCGGCAGTCACGACGAGCAGTACTTC.

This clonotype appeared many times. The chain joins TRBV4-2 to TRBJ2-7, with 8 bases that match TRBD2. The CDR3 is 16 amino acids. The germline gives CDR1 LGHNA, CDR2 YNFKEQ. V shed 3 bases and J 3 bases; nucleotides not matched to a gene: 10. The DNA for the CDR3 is TGTGCCAGCAGCCACGGTCGGGCGGGGGGCCGCTACGAGCAGTACTTC. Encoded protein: CASSHGRAGGRYEQYF.

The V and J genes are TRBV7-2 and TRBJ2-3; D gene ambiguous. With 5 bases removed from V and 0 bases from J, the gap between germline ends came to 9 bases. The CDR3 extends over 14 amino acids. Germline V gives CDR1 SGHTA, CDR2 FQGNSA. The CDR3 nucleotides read TGTGCCAGCAGCGCCCCTACTAGCACAGATACGCAGTATTTT. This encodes CASSAPTSTDTQYF.

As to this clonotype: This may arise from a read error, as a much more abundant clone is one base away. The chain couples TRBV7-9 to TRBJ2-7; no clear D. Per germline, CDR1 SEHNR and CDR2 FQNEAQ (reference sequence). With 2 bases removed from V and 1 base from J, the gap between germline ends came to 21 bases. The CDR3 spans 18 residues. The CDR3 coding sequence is TGTGCCAGCAGCTTACCGCTTGGAACTGGACGGATTTCCTACGAGCAGTACTTC. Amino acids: CASSLPLGTGRISYEQYF.

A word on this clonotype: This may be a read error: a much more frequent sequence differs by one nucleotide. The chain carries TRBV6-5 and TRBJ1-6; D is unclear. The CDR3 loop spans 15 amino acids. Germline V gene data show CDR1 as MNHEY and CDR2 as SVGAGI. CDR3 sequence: CASSLGGPYNSPPHF. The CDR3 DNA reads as TGTGCCAGCAGCCTAGGAGGACCTTATAATTCACCCCCCCACTTT.

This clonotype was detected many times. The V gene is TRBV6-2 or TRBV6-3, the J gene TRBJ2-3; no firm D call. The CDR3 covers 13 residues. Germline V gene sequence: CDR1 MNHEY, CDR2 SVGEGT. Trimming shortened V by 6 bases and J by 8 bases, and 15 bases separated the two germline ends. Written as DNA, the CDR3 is TGTGCCAGCAGCCCTTCAGAGACCCTTACGCAGTATTTT. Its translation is CASSPSETLTQYF.

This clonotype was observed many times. The chain's CDR3 is CASSPPGTDTQYF. The CDR3 nucleotides read TGTGCCAGCTCACCGCCGGGGACAGATACGCAGTATTTT. V usage is TRBV18 and J usage is TRBJ2-3; D perhaps matches TRBD2 (5 bases). Trimming pared 3 bases from V and 3 bases from J, leaving 7 bases between. Germline lookup yields CDR1 KGHSH and CDR2 LQKENI. The CDR3 length is 13 residues. Full variable domain (rest looked up from reference TRBV18 and TRBJ2-3): NAGVMQNPRHLVRRRGQEARLRCSPMKGHSHVYWYRQLPEEGLKFMVYLQKENIIDESGMPKERFSAEFPKEGPSILRIQQVVRGDSAAYFCASSPPGTDTQYFGPGTRLTVL.

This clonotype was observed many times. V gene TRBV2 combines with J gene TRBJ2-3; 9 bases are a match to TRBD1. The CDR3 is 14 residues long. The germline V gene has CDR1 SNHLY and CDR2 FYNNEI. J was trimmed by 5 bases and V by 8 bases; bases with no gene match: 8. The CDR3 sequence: CASGRDRVKDTQYF. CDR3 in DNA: TGTGCCAGCGGCCGGGACAGGGTGAAAGATACGCAGTATTTT.

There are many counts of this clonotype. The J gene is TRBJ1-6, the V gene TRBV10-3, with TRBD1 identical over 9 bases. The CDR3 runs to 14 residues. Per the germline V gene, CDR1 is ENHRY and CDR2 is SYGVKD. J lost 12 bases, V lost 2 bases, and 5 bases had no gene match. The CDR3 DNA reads TGTGCCATCAGTGAGCGACAGGGGGACGTACCCCTCCACTTT. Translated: CAISERQGDVPLHF.

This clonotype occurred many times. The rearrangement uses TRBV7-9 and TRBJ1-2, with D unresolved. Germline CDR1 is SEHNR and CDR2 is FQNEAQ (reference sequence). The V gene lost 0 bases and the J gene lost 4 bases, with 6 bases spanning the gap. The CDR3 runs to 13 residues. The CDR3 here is CASSLAGFYGYTF. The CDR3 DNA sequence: TGTGCCAGCAGCTTAGCCGGATTCTATGGCTACACCTTC.

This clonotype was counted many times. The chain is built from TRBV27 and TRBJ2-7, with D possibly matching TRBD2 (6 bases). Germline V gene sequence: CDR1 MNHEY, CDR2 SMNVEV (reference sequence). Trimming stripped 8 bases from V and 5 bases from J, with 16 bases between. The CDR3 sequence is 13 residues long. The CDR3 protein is CASHNGGSHEQYF. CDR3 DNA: TGTGCCAGCCATAATGGGGGGTCCCACGAGCAGTACTTC.

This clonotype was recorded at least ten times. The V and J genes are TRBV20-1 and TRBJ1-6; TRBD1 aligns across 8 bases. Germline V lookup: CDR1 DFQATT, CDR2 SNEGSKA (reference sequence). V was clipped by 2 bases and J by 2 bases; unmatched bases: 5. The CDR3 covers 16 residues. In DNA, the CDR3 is TGCAGTGCTAGAACAGGGGGGATACCCTATAATTCACCCCTCCACTTT. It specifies CSARTGGIPYNSPLHF.

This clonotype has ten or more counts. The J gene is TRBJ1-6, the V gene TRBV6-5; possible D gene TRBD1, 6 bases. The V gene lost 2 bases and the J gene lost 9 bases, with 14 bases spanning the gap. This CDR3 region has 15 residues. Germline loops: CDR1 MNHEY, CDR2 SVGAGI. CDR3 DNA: TGTGCCAGCAGTTACCGGGGGGGCAGGGGTTCACCCCTCCACTTT. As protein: CASSYRGGRGSPLHF.

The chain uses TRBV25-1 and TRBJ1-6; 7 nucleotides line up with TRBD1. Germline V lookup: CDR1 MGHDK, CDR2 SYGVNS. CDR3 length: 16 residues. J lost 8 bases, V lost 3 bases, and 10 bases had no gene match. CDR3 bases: TGTGCCAGCAGTGATCGTAGGGGGCTTGGGGATTCACCCCTCCACTTT. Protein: CASSDRRGLGDSPLHF.

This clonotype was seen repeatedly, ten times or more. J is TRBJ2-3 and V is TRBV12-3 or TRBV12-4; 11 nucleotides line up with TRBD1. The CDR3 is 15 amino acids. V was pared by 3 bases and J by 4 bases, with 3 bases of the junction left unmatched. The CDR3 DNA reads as TGTGCCAGCAGTTTGCGGACAGGGGGCTCAGATACGCAGTATTTT. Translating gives CASSLRTGGSDTQYF.

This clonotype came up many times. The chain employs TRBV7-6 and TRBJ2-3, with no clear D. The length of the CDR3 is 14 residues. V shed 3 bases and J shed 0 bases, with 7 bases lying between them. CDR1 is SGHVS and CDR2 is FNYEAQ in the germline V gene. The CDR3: CASSFVASTDTQYF. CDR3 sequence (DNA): TGTGCCAGCAGCTTTGTTGCTAGCACAGATACGCAGTATTTT.

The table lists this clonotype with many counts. For the CDR3, the DNA is TGTGCCTGGAGTGTACTCGGGAACACTGAAGCTTTCTTT. This sequence encodes CAWSVLGNTEAFF. The genes are TRBV30 and TRBJ1-1; D remains unclear. Germline V gives CDR1 GTSNPN, CDR2 SVGIG (reference sequence). The V end lost 0 bases, the J end lost 1 base, and 6 bases lay between the germline ends. This CDR3 spans 13 amino acids.

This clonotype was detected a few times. The CDR3 DNA reads as TGCGCCAGCAGCTTGGGACAGGGTGGCCGTGAAGCTTTCTTT. Translation gives CASSLGQGGREAFF. The rearrangement links TRBV5-1 to TRBJ1-1, with 7 nucleotides matching TRBD1. Germline CDR1 and CDR2: SGHRS and YFSETQ. V dropped 0 bases and J dropped 7; count of bases not matched to a gene: 6. The CDR3 is 14 amino acids.

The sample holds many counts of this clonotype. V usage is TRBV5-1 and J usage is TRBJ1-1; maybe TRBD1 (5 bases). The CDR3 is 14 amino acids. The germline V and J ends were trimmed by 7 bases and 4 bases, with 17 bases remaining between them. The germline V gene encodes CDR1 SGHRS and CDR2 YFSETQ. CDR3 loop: CASEKGAGGTEAFF. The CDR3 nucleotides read TGCGCCAGCGAGAAAGGGGCAGGTGGCACTGAAGCTTTCTTT.

The CDR3 DNA reads as TGCAGCGTTGAAGGAGTCCCAGAGAGGAACTATGGCTACACCTTC. It codes for CSVEGVPERNYGYTF. The chain carries TRBV29-1 and TRBJ1-2; D ambiguous. Deletions cut 1 base from V and 2 bases from J, with 14 bases between. The CDR3 spans 15 residues. In germline, CDR1 is SQVTM, CDR2 ANQGSEA.